This TCR beta chain was identified during a study of technical replicates of blood from a handful of donors. Clones were read by immunoSEQ multiplex PCR, and TCRdb kept only the in-frame ones, dropping some. The sample holds 60,000 to 70,000 clones, roughly 98% seen once. Germline V CDR1 and CDR2: MNHEY, SVGAGI. With 10 bases removed from V and 7 bases from J, the gap between germline ends came to 20 bases. The CDR3 has 14 amino acids. The clonotype was recovered from a human donor in good health. The chain employs TRBV6-5 and TRBJ1-5; TRBD1 might be the D (5 bases). Specimen: T cells isolated from PBMCs. The CDR3 spells CATARAGQYQPQHF. DNA of the CDR3: TGTGCCACCGCTCGGGCCGGACAATACCAGCCCCAGCATTTT.